These 4 T cell receptor beta chains came from one sample sequenced in a study of blood T cell repertoires in COVID-19. Clones were sequenced by immunoSEQ multiplex PCR, and TCRdb holds only the in-frame ones, with some missing. Of under 200,000 clones detected, about 85% appear once; the ten largest clones hold approximately 6%. The sequencing input was peripheral blood. Every receptor here comes from a woman aged 40-49 years with COVID-19, enrolled during active disease.

This chain connects TRBV12-3 or TRBV12-4 to TRBJ2-1; TRBD2 agrees at 9 bases. V lost 8 bases, J lost 7 bases, and 6 bases stayed unmatched. This CDR3 is built from 13 residues. CDR3 residues: CASHPGLANEQFF. The DNA for the CDR3 is TGTGCCAGCCACCCGGGACTAGCAAATGAGCAGTTCTTC.

This clone was detected once. The chain uses TRBV5-4 and TRBJ1-5; D possibly corresponds to TRBD1 (5 bases). V dropped 0 bases and J dropped 1 base, with 5 bases sitting between them. Germline lookup yields CDR1 SGHNT and CDR2 YYREEE (reference sequence). The CDR3 totals 14 residues. The CDR3 region has the DNA TGTGCCAGCAGCTTGGGACAGAGCAATCAGCCCCAGCATTTT. This sequence encodes CASSLGQSNQPQHF. Combining the CDR3 with reference TRBV5-4 and TRBJ1-5 gives the whole variable domain ETGVTQSPTHLIKTRGQQVTLRCSSQSGHNTVSWYQQALGQGPQFIFQYYREEENGRGNFPPRFSGLQFPNYSSELNVNALELDDSALYLCASSLGQSNQPQHFGDGTRLSIL.

This clone was counted only a few times. The chain combines TRBV3-1 (or the pseudogene TRBV3-2) with TRBJ1-4; TRBD1 is a possible D gene (5 bases). The V and J ends lost 8 bases and 9 bases respectively, with 19 bases between them. This CDR3 comprises 14 residues. Looked up from germline, CDR1 is LGHDT and CDR2 is YNNKEL (reference sequence). The CDR3: CASSSSAGEKKLFF. CDR3 nucleotide sequence: TGTGCCAGCTCCTCCTCCGCGGGGGAGAAAAAACTGTTTTTT.

This clone turned up a few times. This rearrangement joins TRBV6-2 or TRBV6-3 to TRBJ2-7, with D possibly TRBD1 on 6 matching bases. Germline CDR1 and CDR2: MNHEY and SVGEGT. The CDR3 extends over 16 amino acids. V was trimmed by 6 bases and J by 3 bases, leaving 21 bases between them. The CDR3 sequence: CASSPLLYRDGYEQYF. CDR3 DNA: TGTGCCAGCAGCCCACTTCTTTACAGGGATGGCTACGAGCAGTACTTC.